A selection of T cell receptor beta chains follows, all from one sample in a study of blood T cell repertoires in COVID-19. Profiling relied on immunoSEQ multiplex PCR, and the TCRdb table lists in-frame clones only, not all of them. Of a few hundred thousand clones in the sample, roughly 80% are singletons; the top ten hold more than 9%. Sequencing was performed on peripheral blood. The receptors shown here come from a woman over 75 with acute or convalescent COVID-19. CDR3s include the opening cysteine and the closing phenylalanine or tryptophan. The D gene is left open where the match is weak. Clone sizes are given selectively: once, few, many, or a class where the clone is expanded.

V: TRBV7-2; D: TRBD1; J: TRBJ1-3; size: NA; DNA: TGTGCCAGCAGAAGGACAGGGGGAAGCGCTGGAAACACCATATATTTT; CDR3: CASRRTGGSAGNTIYF
V: TRBV6-5; D: NA; J: TRBJ1-5; size: NA; DNA: TGTGCCAGCAGCTTGACAGAACTCGGACAGCCCCAGCATTTT; CDR3: CASSLTELGQPQHF
V: TRBV10-1; D: TRBD1; J: TRBJ1-1; size: NA; DNA: TGCGCCAGCAGTACTCCTAGACAGGGGAACACTGAAGCTTTCTTT; CDR3: CASSTPRQGNTEAFF
V: TRBV19; D: NA; J: TRBJ2-7; size: NA; DNA: TGTGCCAGTAGTTTCCGGTTCTCCTACGAGCAGTACTTC; CDR3: CASSFRFSYEQYF
V: TRBV7-2; D: NA; J: TRBJ1-1; size: NA; DNA: TGTGCCAGCAGCTTAGGAGGGGGAGGGGGGTACACTGAAGCTTTCTTT; CDR3: CASSLGGGGGYTEAFF
V: TRBV6-1; D: NA; J: TRBJ2-5; size: NA; DNA: TGTGCCAGCAGTGAAGTTGGGCTTCAAGAGACCCAGTACTTC; CDR3: CASSEVGLQETQYF
V: TRBV2; D: TRBD1; J: TRBJ2-3; size: NA; DNA: TGTGCCAGCAGGCTCGGGACAGCGGCCCTCGCAGATACGCAGTATTTT; CDR3: CASRLGTAALADTQYF
V: TRBV4-3; D: TRBD2; J: TRBJ2-7; size: NA; DNA: TGCGCCAGCAGCCAAGATTGGGGGGGCTCCTACGAGCAGTACTTC; CDR3: CASSQDWGGSYEQYF
V: TRBV6-5; D: TRBD1; J: TRBJ2-5; size: NA; DNA: TGTGCCAGCAGTTACCCCGGGACAGGGCAGGAGACCCAGTACTTC; CDR3: CASSYPGTGQETQYF
V: TRBV11-2; D: NA; J: TRBJ1-2; size: NA; DNA: TGTGCCAGCAGCTCTCAGAATGGCTACACCTTC; CDR3: CASSSQNGYTF
V: TRBV9; D: NA; J: TRBJ1-3; size: NA; DNA: TGTGCCAGCAGCCCTCGCCTTAGTGGCTCTGGAAACACCATATATTTT; CDR3: CASSPRLSGSGNTIYF
V: TRBV19; D: NA; J: TRBJ1-1; size: NA; DNA: TGTGCCAGTAGGGTGGGCTACACTGAAGCTTTCTTT; CDR3: CASRVGYTEAFF
V: TRBV9; D: NA; J: TRBJ1-4; size: NA; DNA: TGTGCCAGCAGCGTAGCAGAGGGGGCTAATGAAAAACTGTTTTTT; CDR3: CASSVAEGANEKLFF
V: TRBV25-1; D: NA; J: TRBJ1-6; size: NA; DNA: TGTGCCAGCATACCCTCTAGGGGGGGGAATTCACCCCTCCACTTT; CDR3: CASIPSRGGNSPLHF
V: TRBV12-5; D: TRBD1; J: TRBJ1-5; size: NA; DNA: TGTGCTAGTGGTACTGGACAGGGACAGCCCCAGCATTTT; CDR3: CASGTGQGQPQHF
V: TRBV28; D: TRBD1; J: TRBJ1-3; size: NA; DNA: TGTGCCAGCAGTTCGGGGGGACAGGGAGCTGGAAACACCATATATTTT; CDR3: CASSSGGQGAGNTIYF
V: TRBV5-1; D: TRBD1; J: TRBJ2-7; size: few; DNA: TGCGCCAGCAGCTTGGGAGGAGCCGGGACAGTTCCCTACGAGCAGTACTTC; CDR3: CASSLGGAGTVPYEQYF
V: TRBV6-5; D: TRBD1; J: TRBJ1-3; size: NA; DNA: TGTGCCAGCAGCCGGACAGGGGGAGGAAACACCATATATTTT; CDR3: CASSRTGGGNTIYF
V: TRBV5-6; D: NA; J: TRBJ1-5; size: NA; DNA: TGTGCCAGCAGCTGGGCGGGGGGGCATCAGCCCCAGCATTTT; CDR3: CASSWAGGHQPQHF
V: TRBV4-3; D: NA; J: TRBJ2-2; size: NA; DNA: TGCGCCAGCAGCCAAGATTGGGTCGGGGGGCCCACGAACACCGGGGAGCTGTTTTTT; CDR3: CASSQDWVGGPTNTGELFF
V: TRBV5-6; D: NA; J: TRBJ2-1; size: NA; DNA: TGTGCCAGCAGCTTGGCAGTGTCCCCCGATGAGCAGTTCTTC; CDR3: CASSLAVSPDEQFF
V: TRBV12-5; D: NA; J: TRBJ1-5; size: NA; DNA: TGTGCTAGTGGTCAAACTAGAGATCAGCCCCAGCATTTT; CDR3: CASGQTRDQPQHF
V: TRBV30; D: NA; J: TRBJ1-4; size: NA; DNA: TGTGCCTGGAGTGCCCGGGGACTTGGGGGTGAAAAACTGTTTTTT; CDR3: CAWSARGLGGEKLFF
V: TRBV4-2; D: TRBD2; J: TRBJ2-1; size: once; DNA: TGTGCCAGCAGCCAAGCCTTCGGGCTAGCGGGAGCGTACAATGAGCAGTTCTTC; CDR3: CASSQAFGLAGAYNEQFF
V: TRBV7-2; D: TRBD1; J: TRBJ2-2; size: once; DNA: TGTACCAGCAGCTCCGGACAGGGATACGGGGAGCTGTTTTTT; CDR3: CTSSSGQGYGELFF
V: TRBV5-8; D: TRBD2; J: TRBJ2-3; size: NA; DNA: TGTGCCAGCAGCTTGGGGGCAATCGGGAGGAATACGCAGTATTTT; CDR3: CASSLGAIGRNTQYF
V: TRBV6-6; D: NA; J: TRBJ1-5; size: NA; DNA: TGTGCCAGCAGTTACTCTGAGGTGCAGCCCCAGCATTTT; CDR3: CASSYSEVQPQHF
V: TRBV19; D: TRBD1; J: TRBJ1-4; size: NA; DNA: TGTGCCAGTAGTATACAACAGGGGAGCCAGGAAAAACTGTTTTTT; CDR3: CASSIQQGSQEKLFF
V: TRBV28; D: NA; J: TRBJ1-5; size: NA; DNA: TGTGCCAGCAGCACGCTCGCGGGGAGCAATCAGCCCCAGCATTTT; CDR3: CASSTLAGSNQPQHF
V: TRBV19; D: NA; J: TRBJ1-5; size: NA; DNA: TGTGCCAGTAGTAAAAGCCAGGTGGCCCTCAATCAGCCCCAGCATTTT; CDR3: CASSKSQVALNQPQHF
V: TRBV6-5; D: TRBD1; J: TRBJ1-2; size: NA; DNA: TGTGCCAGCACCAGACAGGGGGCTGACTATGGCTACACCTTC; CDR3: CASTRQGADYGYTF
V: TRBV20-1; D: NA; J: TRBJ2-3; size: few; DNA: TGCAGTGCTAGGCGTACCGATACGCAGTATTTT; CDR3: CSARRTDTQYF
V: TRBV24-1; D: NA; J: TRBJ2-3; size: NA; DNA: TGTGCCACCAGTGAGTCTCAGGGGTCTACTACTAGCACAGATACGCAGTATTTT; CDR3: CATSESQGSTTSTDTQYF
V: TRBV3-1/TRBV3-2; D: NA; J: TRBJ1-3; size: few; DNA: TGTGCCAGCAGCCAAGCAGGGCCCCTGGGCGGAAACACCATATATTTT; CDR3: CASSQAGPLGGNTIYF